These 7 T cell receptor beta chains were sequenced from one sample in a study of T cell responses to AZD1222 COVID-19 vaccine. The table came from immunoSEQ multiplex PCR; TCRdb's copy has only in-frame clones and leaves some out. This repertoire shows some 170,000 clones, 85% to 95% found once; its top ten account for 0.7% to 0.9%. The input for sequencing was peripheral blood, taken on day 0 of AZD1222 vaccination. The receptors come from an adult in good health.

V gene TRBV5-4 combines with J gene TRBJ2-5; weak D call: TRBD1 (6 bases). Germline loops: CDR1 SGHNT, CDR2 YYREEE (reference sequence). This CDR3 has 14 amino acids. Trimming took 1 base from V and 0 from J, leaving 7 bases between them. CDR3 in DNA: TGTGCCAGCAGCTTGAGGGGGAACCAAGAGACCCAGTACTTC. It translates to CASSLRGNQETQYF.

The chain recombines TRBV13 with TRBJ2-1, with a possible D match to TRBD2 (5 bases). The germline V and J ends were trimmed by 7 bases and 0 bases, with 13 bases remaining between them. The CDR3 spans 15 residues. Germline V CDR1 and CDR2: PRHDT, FYEKMQ (reference sequence). CDR3 DNA sequence: TGTGCCAGCAAGGGAGAGTGGAGCTCCTACAATGAGCAGTTCTTC. It yields the protein CASKGEWSSYNEQFF.

The chain combines TRBV6-5 with TRBJ1-4; perhaps TRBD1 as D (5 bases). The CDR3 runs to 14 residues. V lost 9 bases to trimming and J lost 2 bases, with 13 bases between them. The germline CDR1 and CDR2 sequences are MNHEY and SVGAGI. DNA for the CDR3: TGTGCCAGTGCCGCGGGGGACACTAATGAAAAACTGTTTTTT. Its protein product is CASAAGDTNEKLFF.

The gene calls are TRBV28 and TRBJ1-2; 9 bases line up with TRBD1. Germline assignment: CDR1 MDHEN and CDR2 SYDVKM. The junction had 4 bases not matched to a gene; V was cut back by 3 bases and J by 8 bases. The CDR3 consists of 13 residues. CDR3 sequence (DNA): TGTGCCAGCAGTTTCGGACAGGGGAGCGGCTACACCTTC. This codes for CASSFGQGSGYTF.

J is TRBJ2-7 and V is TRBV14; D gene unclear. The germline gives CDR1 SGHDN, CDR2 FVKESK. This CDR3 spans 13 amino acids. Trimming left V 6 bases short and J 9 bases short, with 18 bases between. CDR3 sequence (DNA): TGTGCCAGCAGTAAGAGCTCACTCCTCGGGCAGTACTTC. Encoded protein: CASSKSSLLGQYF. The complete variable domain, with remaining parts taken from reference TRBV14 and TRBJ2-7, reads EAGVTQFPSHSVIEKGQTVTLRCDPISGHDNLYWYRRVMGKEIKFLLHFVKESKQDESGMPNNRFLAERTGGTYSTLKVQPAELEDSGVYFCASSKSSLLGQYFGPGTRLTVT.

The V and J genes are TRBV27 and TRBJ1-2; D unclear. The germline V and J ends were trimmed by 4 bases and 7 bases, with 13 bases remaining between them. The CDR3 is 13 residues long. CDR1 MNHEY and CDR2 SMNVEV come from the germline V gene (reference sequence). In nucleotides, the CDR3 is TGTGCCAGCAGTTCCCAGGCTTTAGGTGGCTACACCTTC. It yields the protein CASSSQALGGYTF.

The chain has TRBV2 and TRBJ1-5; D is possibly TRBD1 (6 bases). Between the trimmed V and J ends, which lost 6 bases and 6 bases, there was a span of 18 bases. Per germline, CDR1 SNHLY and CDR2 FYNNEI. The CDR3 totals 15 residues. CDR3 loop: CASSAGRGAAQPQHF. The CDR3 DNA reads as TGTGCCAGCAGCGCAGGTAGGGGGGCAGCTCAGCCCCAGCATTTT.